Listed below are T cell receptor beta chains from one sample, sequenced in a study of response to subunit inactivated influenza vaccine. TCRdb re-called the RT-PCR reads through MiXCR, storing one row per CDR3 protein. This table holds about 480,000 distinct CDR3 sequences, roughly 27% found once. The sequencing here drew on CD4+ T cells sorted from PBMCs, taken approximately 5 days after vaccination. These TCRs come from a man aged 50-59 years who received an inactivated influenza vaccine. Both conserved end residues are part of each CDR3. A D gene is named only where the DNA matches it firmly. Some rows mark clone size as missing; the rest say once, few, many or name a class of expanded clone.

>TRBJ2-3|TRBV7-2|NA|NA
TGTGCCAGCAGCCGCCCGGTAGATACGCAGTATTTT
CASSRPVDTQYF
>TRBJ2-2|TRBV5-1|NA|NA
TGCGCCAGCAGCCTACAGAGGGGCCGGGGCACCGGGGAGCTGTTTTTT
CASSLQRGRGTGELFF
>TRBJ2-1|TRBV7-8|NA|NA
TGTGCCAGCAGCCAACCCTTTTGGCAGGGAAGAGACAATGAGCAGTTCTTC
CASSQPFWQGRDNEQFF
>TRBJ2-3|TRBV29-1|NA|NA
TGCAGCGTTCTCTTACTCCGAAACACAGATACGCAGTATTTT
CSVLLLRNTDTQYF
>TRBJ2-3|TRBV7-2|TRBD2|many
TGTGCCAGCAGCTTAGTGGCGGGAGGGGATACGCAGTATTTT
CASSLVAGGDTQYF
>TRBJ1-1|TRBV20-1|NA|few
TGCAGTGCTAGAGAGGACCCGAACACTGAAGCTTTCTTT
CSAREDPNTEAFF
>TRBJ2-1|TRBV6-1|TRBD1|NA
TGTGCCAGCAGCCAGACAGGGGGCGACTACAATGAGCAGTTCTTC
CASSQTGGDYNEQFF
>TRBJ2-7|TRBV20-1|NA|few
TGCAGTGCTACTACTGACGGGATATGGAGTGAGCAGTACTTC
CSATTDGIWSEQYF
>TRBJ2-7|TRBV5-1|NA|NA
TGCGCCAGCAGCTTGGGAGACGGCTACGAGCAGTACTTC
CASSLGDGYEQYF
>TRBJ2-2|TRBV10-3|TRBD2|NA
TGTGCCGCCTTCCCGGGGGGGAACACCGGGGAGCTGTTTTTT
CAAFPGGNTGELFF
>TRBJ2-5|TRBV10-3|TRBD2|NA
TGTGCCATCAGTGCGACCGCAGCGGGAGACCAAGAGACCCAGTACTTC
CAISATAAGDQETQYF
>TRBJ1-1|TRBV11-1|NA|few
TGTGCCACCGGGACATCAAGAAGGACTGAAGCTTTCTTT
CATGTSRRTEAFF
>TRBJ2-7|TRBV12-3/TRBV12-4|NA|NA
TGTGCCAGCAGTTTACGGGGGCCTTCCTACGAGCAGTACTTC
CASSLRGPSYEQYF
>TRBJ1-2|TRBV12-3/TRBV12-4|NA|few
TGTGCCAGCAGTAAGGACCTGGCTGGCTACACCTTC
CASSKDLAGYTF
>TRBJ2-2|TRBV18|TRBD2|few
TGTGCCAGCTCAGCGGGACTAAACACCGGGGAGCTGTTTTTT
CASSAGLNTGELFF
>TRBJ2-5|TRBV3-1|TRBD2|NA
TGTGCCAGCAGCCAAGAAGGGCTAGCGGTGGAGACCCAGTACTTC
CASSQEGLAVETQYF
>TRBJ1-2|TRBV3-1|NA|NA
TGTGCCAGCAGCCATACCAGAAGCAGCTATGGCTACACCTTC
CASSHTRSSYGYTF
>TRBJ2-2|TRBV2|NA|NA
TGTGCCAGCGGGGAGGCCCAAGGAAAGACCGGGGAGCTGTTTTTT
CASGEAQGKTGELFF
>TRBJ2-3|TRBV7-2|NA|once
TGTGCCAGCAGGAAGCCTGGGGGAATAGATACGCAGTATTTT
CASRKPGGIDTQYF
>TRBJ2-1|TRBV15|NA|once
TGTGCCACCAGCAGAATAGGAGGGAATAAATTCTTC
CATSRIGGNKFF
>TRBJ1-5|TRBV7-8|TRBD1|NA
TGTGCCAGCAGCTTCGGGTGGGGGACAGGGGATTATAGCAATCAGCCCCAGCATTTT
CASSFGWGTGDYSNQPQHF
>TRBJ2-3|TRBV7-2|TRBD2|NA
TGTGCCAGCAGCTTGATAGCGGGGGGCACACATACGCAGTATTTT
CASSLIAGGTHTQYF
>TRBJ2-6|TRBV12-3/TRBV12-4|NA|NA
TGTGCCAGCAGCACGAGAGGGCTCTCTGGGGCCAACGTCCTGACTTTC
CASSTRGLSGANVLTF
>TRBJ2-4|TRBV29-1|TRBD1|few
TGCAGCGTTGGGGACAGGTACATGTCAAACATTCAGTACTTC
CSVGDRYMSNIQYF
>TRBJ2-7|TRBV29-1|NA|NA
TGCAGCGTTGAGACTCCCGGCCTATCCTCCTACGAGCAGTACTTC
CSVETPGLSSYEQYF
>TRBJ2-7|TRBV5-1|NA|many
TGCGCCAGCAGCTTGGTTGCAGGGGAGAACTACGAGCAGTACTTC
CASSLVAGENYEQYF
>TRBJ2-7|TRBV7-2|TRBD1|once
TGTGCCAGCAGCTTAATGTTGGGACAGGCGATTGACGAGCAGTACTTC
CASSLMLGQAIDEQYF
>TRBJ2-2|TRBV10-3|TRBD1|NA
TGTGCCATCAGATCGGGACAGGGGGACCGGGAGCTGTTTTTT
CAIRSGQGDRELFF
>TRBJ2-1|TRBV6-2/TRBV6-3|NA|few
TGTGCCAGCAGTTACGGGGGCCCCAATGAGCAGTTCTTC
CASSYGGPNEQFF
>TRBJ2-1|TRBV3-1|TRBD2|NA
TGTGCCAGCAGCCAAGGGGCGGGGGGCGTCTACAATGAGCAGTTCTTC
CASSQGAGGVYNEQFF
>TRBJ2-7|TRBV12-3/TRBV12-4|TRBD2|NA
TGTGCCAGCAGTAAGCGGGGGGACGAGCAGTACTTC
CASSKRGDEQYF
>TRBJ2-6|TRBV29-1|NA|NA
TGCAGCGTTTCCTTGAGCTCTGGGGCCAACGTCCTGACTTTC
CSVSLSSGANVLTF
>TRBJ2-1|TRBV5-5|TRBD1|NA
TGTGCCAGCAGCCCAAACAGGGGGCAGTACAATGAGCAGTTCTTC
CASSPNRGQYNEQFF
>TRBJ2-3|TRBV9|NA|few
TGTGCCAGCAGCGTAGAAGCGGGAAGGGGGGATACGCAGTATTTT
CASSVEAGRGDTQYF
>TRBJ1-1|TRBV5-1|NA|NA
TGCGCCAGCAGCTTGATTCCGGGTAGCACTGAAGCTTTCTTT
CASSLIPGSTEAFF
>TRBJ1-5|TRBV20-1|NA|few
TGCAGTGCTAGAGAGACCAGGTACAGCAATCAGCCCCAGCATTTT
CSARETRYSNQPQHF
>TRBJ1-1|TRBV6-5|NA|NA
TGTGCCAGCAGTTACTCGAAGTCCGGGGGCAACACTGAAGCTTTCTTT
CASSYSKSGGNTEAFF
>TRBJ2-4|TRBV2|TRBD2|NA
TGTGCCTTCAGTTCCCTGGGACTAGCGGGAGTGGTGGGAAACATTCAGTACTTC
CAFSSLGLAGVVGNIQYF
>TRBJ1-4|TRBV5-6|NA|NA
TGTGCCAGCAGTAACGTTGCAGGTTTCGGAGAAAAACTGTTTTTT
CASSNVAGFGEKLFF
>TRBJ2-5|TRBV6-1|TRBD2|few
TGTGCCAGCAGGTCTAGCGGGGGTTACCAAGAGACCCAGTACTTC
CASRSSGGYQETQYF
>TRBJ2-3|TRBV5-1|NA|many
TGCGCCAGCAGGCCTACAGGGTCAGATACGCAGTATTTT
CASRPTGSDTQYF
>TRBJ1-1|TRBV5-5|TRBD1|few
TGTGCCAGCAGGGCGCCGGGACAGAGGAACACTGAAGCTTTCTTT
CASRAPGQRNTEAFF
>TRBJ2-2|TRBV6-2/TRBV6-3|TRBD1|NA
TGTGCCAGCAGCCGGCGACAGGGGTGGACCGGGGAGCTGTTTTTT
CASSRRQGWTGELFF
>TRBJ2-7|TRBV7-6|TRBD2|NA
TGTGCCAGCAGCTTAGCGCGACTAGCGGGAGGAGAGCAGTACTTC
CASSLARLAGGEQYF
>TRBJ2-7|TRBV20-1|TRBD1|NA
TGCAGTGCTGGATCCCGGGACAGGGCCCTACCCTACGAGCAGTACTTC
CSAGSRDRALPYEQYF
>TRBJ2-1|TRBV15|NA|NA
TGTGCCACCAGCAGAGACCTAGCCTCCTACAATGAGCAGTTCTTC
CATSRDLASYNEQFF
>TRBJ2-1|TRBV20-1|TRBD2|NA
TGCAGTGCTAGAGACCCTCTAGCGGGCGTGGGCGATGAGCAGTTCTTC
CSARDPLAGVGDEQFF
>TRBJ2-1|TRBV7-9|TRBD1|many
TGTGCCAGCAGCTTACGGGCACTACAGGGGAACAATGAGCAGTTCTTC
CASSLRALQGNNEQFF
>TRBJ1-2|TRBV21-1|NA|few
TGTGCCAGCAGCAGCTACAGGCCCCAGGGTGGCTACACCTTC
CASSSYRPQGGYTF
>TRBJ2-5|TRBV12-3/TRBV12-4|TRBD1|NA
TGTGCCAGCAGTTCAGGGGGCACTATACAAGAGACCCAGTACTTC
CASSSGGTIQETQYF
>TRBJ2-7|TRBV5-1|TRBD2|once
TGCGCCAGCAGCGTGACTAGCGGGGGCCAATACGAGCAGTACTTC
CASSVTSGGQYEQYF
>TRBJ2-1|TRBV7-2|TRBD2|NA
TGTGCCAGCAGCCCGAGCTCGGGCGGGGGTTACAATGAGCAGTTCTTC
CASSPSSGGGYNEQFF
>TRBJ2-2|TRBV5-1|NA|NA
TGCGCCAGCAGCTTCCGGCAGGACTACACCGGGGAGCTGTTTTTT
CASSFRQDYTGELFF
>TRBJ2-2|TRBV29-1|TRBD1|NA
TGCAGCGCTAAGGACAGGGTGAGGACCGGGGAGCTGTTTTTT
CSAKDRVRTGELFF